Listed here are 3 T cell receptor beta chains from one sample, sequenced in a study of T cells in narcolepsy. Produced via immunoSEQ multiplex PCR; TCRdb's table is partial and in-frame only. The sample contains tens of thousands of clones, more than 75% of which appear only once. What was sequenced was CD45RA- memory CD4+ T cells from PBMCs. The source is a human donor with narcolepsy.

This sequence joins TRBV6-1 and TRBJ2-5, with 11 bases that match TRBD2. The CDR3 has 15 amino acids. Unmatched junction bases numbered 9, after V lost 7 bases and J lost 5 bases. Looked up from germline, CDR1 is MNHNS and CDR2 is SASEGT. The CDR3 DNA follows: TGTGCCAGCACCCAAAATAGCGGGAGGGCCGAGACCCAGTACTTC. Residues: CASTQNSGRAETQYF.

This rearrangement joins TRBV19 to TRBJ1-5; D gene uncertain. Per germline, CDR1 LNHDA and CDR2 SQIVND (reference sequence). V gave up 8 bases and J gave up 2 bases, with 16 bases separating them. This CDR3 contains 15 residues. This CDR3 is CASSIFRLGNQPQHF. The CDR3 DNA sequence: TGTGCCAGTTCAATTTTCCGGTTGGGCAATCAGCCCCAGCATTTT. Drawing the rest from reference TRBV19 and TRBJ1-5, the complete variable domain is DGGITQSPKYLFRKEGQNVTLSCEQNLNHDAMYWYRQDPGQGLRLIYYSQIVNDFQKGDIAEGYSVSREKKESFPLTVTSAQKNPTAFYLCASSIFRLGNQPQHFGDGTRLSIL.

V is TRBV6-5 and J is TRBJ1-2, with a possible D match to TRBD1 (5 bases). Germline V gene sequence: CDR1 MNHEY, CDR2 SVGAGI. There are 11 residues in the CDR3. V lost 5 bases and J lost 8, with 9 bases in between. CDR3 sequence reads: CASSPRDGYTF. CDR3 sequence (DNA): TGTGCCAGCAGTCCCAGGGACGGCTACACCTTC.